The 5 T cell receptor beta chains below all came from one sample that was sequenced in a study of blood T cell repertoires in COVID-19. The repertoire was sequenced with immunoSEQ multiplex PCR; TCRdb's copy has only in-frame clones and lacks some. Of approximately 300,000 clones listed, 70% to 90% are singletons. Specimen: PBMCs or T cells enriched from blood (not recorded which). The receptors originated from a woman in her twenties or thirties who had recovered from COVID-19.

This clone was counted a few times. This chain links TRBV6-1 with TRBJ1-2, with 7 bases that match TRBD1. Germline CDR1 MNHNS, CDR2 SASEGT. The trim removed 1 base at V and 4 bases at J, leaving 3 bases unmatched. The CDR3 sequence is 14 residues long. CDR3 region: CASSEGDRFYGYTF. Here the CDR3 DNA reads TGTGCCAGCAGTGAAGGGGACAGATTCTATGGCTACACCTTC.

CDR3 coding DNA: TGTGCCAGCAGACAAAGCGGGACAGGTGGTGAAAAACTGTTTTTT. It codes for CASRQSGTGGEKLFF. V is TRBV7-9 and J is TRBJ1-4; 8 bases are a match to TRBD1. The CDR3 consists of 15 residues. The V segment lost 6 bases and the J segment 7 bases; nucleotides outside the gene matches: 10. Germline-derived CDR1 and CDR2 are SEHNR and FQNEAQ (reference sequence). Drawing the rest from reference TRBV7-9 and TRBJ1-4, the complete variable domain is DTGVSQNPRHKITKRGQNVTFRCDPISEHNRLYWYRQTLGQGPEFLTYFQNEAQLEKSRLLSDRFSAERPKGSFSTLEIQRTEQGDSAMYLCASRQSGTGGEKLFFGSGTQLSVL.

The CDR3 DNA reads TGTGCCAGCAGCCAAGATCCCGGGTCAACTAATGAAAAACTGTTTTTT. Protein: CASSQDPGSTNEKLFF. This chain uses TRBV4-2 with TRBJ1-4; D gene uncertain. The V end lost 0 bases, the J end lost 0 bases, and 8 bases lay between the germline ends. The CDR3 length is 16 residues. Germline V gene sequence: CDR1 LGHNA, CDR2 YNFKEQ.

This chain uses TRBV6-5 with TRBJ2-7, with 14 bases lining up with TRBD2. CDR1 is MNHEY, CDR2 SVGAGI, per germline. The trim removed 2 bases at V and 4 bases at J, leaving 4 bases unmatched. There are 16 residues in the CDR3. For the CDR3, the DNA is TGTGCCAGCAGTTACGGGACTAGCGGGGGCGAGTACGAGCAGTACTTC. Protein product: CASSYGTSGGEYEQYF.

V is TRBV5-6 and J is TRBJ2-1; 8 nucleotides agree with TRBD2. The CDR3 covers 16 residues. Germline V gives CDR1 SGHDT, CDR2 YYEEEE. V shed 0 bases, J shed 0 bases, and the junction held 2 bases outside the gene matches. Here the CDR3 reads CASSLVSGVSYNEQFF. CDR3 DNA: TGTGCCAGCAGCTTGGTTAGCGGGGTCTCCTACAATGAGCAGTTCTTC.